The 30 T cell receptor beta chains below all came from one sample that was sequenced in a study of CXCR3-negative and CXCR3-positive naive CD8 T cells. Libraries of TRB cDNA were made by 5' RACE and carried UMIs. Reanalyzing the 5' RACE reads, TCRdb keeps one entry per CDR3 protein, without DNA. This sample's table has thousands of distinct CDR3 sequences. The sequenced sample consisted of naive CXCR3- CD8+ T cells from blood. Subset here: CD45RO-CCR7+CD27+CD95- naive CD8+ T cells lacking CXCR3 (TNR3-). Receptor source: a human donor in good health. Some clones in this sample may be carry-over from other donors' samples.

J is TRBJ2-1 and V is TRBV21-1; TCRdb's assignment of TRBD1 cannot be checked, as there is no DNA. TRBV21-1 is given as a pseudogene. The CDR3 has 17 residues. CDR3 region: CASSRRAAGAGCNEQFF.

This clonotype is deemed medium-sized (0.01 to 0.1%) by its frequency. The chain joins TRBV12-3 or TRBV12-4 to TRBJ2-1; TCRdb gives TRBD2 as the D gene, but with no DNA this cannot be confirmed. The CDR3 consists of 19 residues. The CDR3 sequence: CASSSLSGRGRALYNEQFF.

This chain uses TRBV6-1 with TRBJ2-7; TCRdb calls TRBD1, which cannot be checked without DNA. The CDR3 has 14 residues. CDR1 MNHNS and CDR2 SASEGT come from the germline V gene. The CDR3 loop reads CASPSGAGSYEQYF.

Considering frequency, this clonotype is medium-sized. The V and J genes are TRBV19 and TRBJ2-1; TCRdb's assignment of TRBD1 cannot be checked, as there is no DNA. CDR3 size: 16 residues. CDR1 and CDR2 from the germline V gene are LNHDA and SQIVND (reference sequence). Here the CDR3 reads CASSRTGTRTYNEQFF.

This clonotype is deemed medium-sized by its frequency. CDR3 sequence: CSVEGGMMAEAFF. V usage is TRBV29-1 and J usage is TRBJ1-1. The CDR3 runs to 13 residues. Germline V gene lookup returns CDR1 SQVTM and CDR2 ANQGSEA.

This sequence joins TRBV29-1 and TRBJ2-2. Germline V gives CDR1 SQVTM, CDR2 ANQGSEA. The CDR3 spans 13 residues. The CDR3 sequence: CSVGGPNTGELFF.

This clonotype registers medium-sized by frequency. CDR3 sequence: CSVRGVTNEKLFF. This chain uses TRBV29-1 with TRBJ1-4; TCRdb indicates TRBD1, and absent DNA this call remains unverified. Germline V gives CDR1 SQVTM, CDR2 ANQGSEA. The CDR3 covers 13 residues.

Considering frequency, this clonotype is medium-sized (0.01 to 0.1%). V gene TRBV7-9 combines with J gene TRBJ2-5; TCRdb picks TRBD2, but there is no DNA to check that call. This CDR3 is built from 15 residues. Per the germline V gene, CDR1 is SEHNR and CDR2 is FQNEAQ (reference sequence). The CDR3 sequence: CASRTTSGNLETQYF.

This clonotype is deemed medium-sized by its frequency. V usage is TRBV6-2 or TRBV6-3 and J usage is TRBJ1-1; with no DNA, the TCRdb D assignment of TRBD1 cannot be verified. The CDR3 is made up of 14 amino acids. Germline loops: CDR1 MNHEY, CDR2 SVGEGT. CDR3 loop: CASSYSTGATEAFF.

Frequency places this clonotype as medium-sized (0.01 to 0.1%). The chain links TRBV4-1 to TRBJ2-1. Germline assignment: CDR1 MGHRA and CDR2 YSYEKL. The CDR3 is 11 residues long. CDR3 loop: CASSQYEEQFF.

V gene TRBV29-1 combines with J gene TRBJ1-2; the TRBD1 assignment by TCRdb is unverifiable without DNA. CDR3 length equals 13 residues. The V gene's germline CDR1 is SQVTM and CDR2 ANQGSEA. The CDR3 sequence: CSAEGGAGYGYTF.

This clonotype ranks as medium-sized in terms of frequency. The V gene is TRBV29-1, the J gene TRBJ2-2; the TCRdb D gene call, TRBD2, has no DNA to confirm it. Germline lookup yields CDR1 SQVTM and CDR2 ANQGSEA. This CDR3 comprises 15 residues. The CDR3 protein is CSVLLAGVNTGELFF.

The V gene is TRBV12-3 or TRBV12-4, the J gene TRBJ2-7. There are 16 residues in the CDR3. The CDR3: CASSSFDGGTPYEQYF.

This clonotype shows up as medium-sized by frequency. The V gene is TRBV6-5, the J gene TRBJ1-1; TCRdb designates TRBD1, a call that cannot be tested without DNA. The germline V gene encodes CDR1 MNHEY and CDR2 SVGAGI. CDR3 size: 16 residues. The CDR3 sequence is CASSYSKPGQVLEAFF.

This clonotype is identified as medium-sized from frequency. The chain combines TRBV29-1 with TRBJ2-1; TCRdb's D call of TRBD1 is untestable without DNA. The CDR3 has 15 residues. Germline-derived CDR1 and CDR2 are SQVTM and ANQGSEA. The CDR3 loop reads CSVEPRDRGYNEQFF.

The V gene is TRBV13, the J gene TRBJ1-2. The germline V gene encodes CDR1 PRHDT and CDR2 FYEKMQ (reference sequence). This CDR3 has 11 residues. The CDR3: CASKENYGYTF.

The V call is TRBV12-3 or TRBV12-4, the J call TRBJ2-5. The CDR3 length is 15 residues. CDR3 loop: CASSPSVAAQETQYF.

This clonotype ranks as medium-sized in terms of frequency. The chain employs TRBV21-1 and TRBJ2-5; checking the TCRdb D call of TRBD2 is not possible without DNA. TRBV21-1 is reported as a pseudogene. The CDR3 is 17 amino acids. The CDR3 spells CASSAGSSGRGGETQYF.

The CDR3 region is CASNQLVLEQFF. The chain carries TRBV2 and TRBJ2-1; TCRdb's D call, TRBD2, is unchecked because there is no DNA. The CDR3 runs 12 residues. The V gene's germline CDR1 is SNHLY and CDR2 FYNNEI.

This clonotype ranks as medium-sized in terms of frequency. The rearrangement links TRBV11-1 to TRBJ2-1. This CDR3 has 11 residues. CDR1 and CDR2 (germline): SGHAT, FQDESV (reference sequence). CDR3 loop: CASGTDNEQFF.

Frequency places this clonotype as medium-sized. The chain joins TRBV18 to TRBJ2-5; TCRdb returns TRBD1, unconfirmable since there is no DNA. Germline values: CDR1 KGHSH, CDR2 LQKENI. There are 15 residues in the CDR3. The CDR3 reads CASSPRDRGQETQYF.

The chain has TRBV19 and TRBJ2-1. Germline V gives CDR1 LNHDA, CDR2 SQIVND (reference sequence). The CDR3 loop spans 13 amino acids. This CDR3 is CASSIDSYNEQFF.

The chain uses TRBV7-3 and TRBJ2-3; the TCRdb D gene call, TRBD2, has no DNA to confirm it. In germline, CDR1 is SGHTA, CDR2 FQGTGA. The CDR3 extends over 19 amino acids. The CDR3 here is CASSLSGLAGVARTDTQYF.

The chain couples TRBV4-3 to TRBJ2-1; TCRdb reports TRBD2, a call that lacks DNA to check it against. The germline CDR1 and CDR2 sequences are LGHNA and YSLEER. The CDR3 length is 18 residues. The CDR3 region is CASSHATLSGRIVNEQFF.

V gene TRBV4-1 combines with J gene TRBJ2-1. The germline V gene has CDR1 MGHRA and CDR2 YSYEKL. The CDR3 spans 14 residues. CDR3 residues: CASSQVYQYNEQFF.

The gene calls are TRBV2 and TRBJ1-2; the D call from TCRdb, TRBD1, cannot be confirmed without DNA. This CDR3 has 13 residues. Germline V gene data show CDR1 as SNHLY and CDR2 as FYNNEI. This chain's CDR3 is CASSEAGDYGYTF.

This clonotype ranks as medium-sized (0.01 to 0.1%) in terms of frequency. This rearrangement joins TRBV20-1 to TRBJ1-2; the D call from TCRdb, TRBD1, cannot be confirmed without DNA. Per the germline V gene, CDR1 is DFQATT and CDR2 is SNEGSKA (reference sequence). The CDR3 consists of 16 residues. CDR3 sequence: CSARPRNAGTWDGYTF.

This chain links TRBV29-1 with TRBJ2-3; TCRdb's D call of TRBD1 is untestable without DNA. Looked up from germline, CDR1 is SQVTM and CDR2 is ANQGSEA. This CDR3 is built from 16 residues. The CDR3 is CSVEEVRSRPTDTQYF.

V gene TRBV29-1 combines with J gene TRBJ2-3; TCRdb indicates TRBD1, and absent DNA this call remains unverified. The CDR3 sequence is 15 residues long. Germline CDR1 is SQVTM and CDR2 is ANQGSEA. The CDR3 reads CSVEDGTGETDTQYF.

In terms of frequency, this clonotype is medium-sized. The rearrangement joins TRBV29-1 to TRBJ2-7; there is no DNA to check the TCRdb D call of TRBD1. The V gene's germline CDR1 is SQVTM and CDR2 ANQGSEA. There are 12 residues in the CDR3. CDR3 in amino acids: CSVATALSEQYF.